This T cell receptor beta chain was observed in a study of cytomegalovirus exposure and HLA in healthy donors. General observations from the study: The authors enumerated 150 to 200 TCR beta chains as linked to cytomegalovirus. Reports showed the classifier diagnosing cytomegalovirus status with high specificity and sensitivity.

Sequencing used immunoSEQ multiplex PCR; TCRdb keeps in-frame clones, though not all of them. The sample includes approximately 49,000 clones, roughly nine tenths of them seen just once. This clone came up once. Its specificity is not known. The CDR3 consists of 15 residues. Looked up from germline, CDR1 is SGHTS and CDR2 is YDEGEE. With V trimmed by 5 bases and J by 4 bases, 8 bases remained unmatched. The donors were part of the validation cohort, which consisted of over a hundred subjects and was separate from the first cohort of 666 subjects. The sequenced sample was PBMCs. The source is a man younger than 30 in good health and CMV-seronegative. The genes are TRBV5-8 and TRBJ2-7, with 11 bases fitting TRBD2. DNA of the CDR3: TGTGCCAGCAGTCCAACTAGCGGGAGTTTATACGAGCAGTACTTC. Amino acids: CASSPTSGSLYEQYF.